Listed below are T cell receptor beta chains from one sample, sequenced in a study of cytotoxic CD8 clonotypes in ibrutinib-treated CLL. Profiling relied on immunoSEQ multiplex PCR, and the TCRdb table lists in-frame clones only, not all of them. The profile covers under 150,000 clones, with roughly 90% appearing a single time and about 10% taken by the ten largest. Specimen: PBMCs, collected after 12 months of ibrutinib treatment. The receptors stem from a human donor with chronic lymphocytic leukemia. CDR3s include the opening cysteine and the closing phenylalanine or tryptophan. Each record gives: V gene, CDR3 protein.

TRBV7-3 | CASSPRWAEHNEQFF
TRBV11-2 | CASSLPGAGAGEQYF
TRBV28 | CASSFLGGNSYEQYF
TRBV19 | CASSISSGNTDTQYF
TRBV6-5 | CASSISGPWSDTQYF
TRBV2 | CATQEYTNTGELFF
TRBV5-1 | CASSFNAGVSRRTEAFF
TRBV11-3 | CASSPGVALEQYF
TRBV19 | CASSPPQDRGEKLFF
TRBV15 | CATSRDSGANQPQHF
TRBV6-5 | CASSGGYGETEQFF
TRBV7-9 | CASSLAWTGGTGELFF
TRBV30 | CAWSGSAHSNQPQHF
TRBV21-1 | CARAAWDWATDTQYF
TRBV27 | CASSFKGTRLAGYNEQFF
TRBV28 | CASSLVGTNQPQHF
TRBV6-6 | CASSKTGDTQYF
TRBV27 | CASSLSAAQAGANVLTF
TRBV28 | CASSRGGLAAYNEQFF
TRBV29-1 | CSVGFSGETQYF
TRBV12-5 | CASGSEGGGYTF
TRBV14 | CASSQEEAGELFF
TRBV7-9 | CASSAVLAPRGNEQFF
TRBV7-9 | CASSLGGLAGGSLTYEQYF
TRBV5-1 | CASSNTRDSNEKLFF
TRBV25-1 | CASKPTGTGELFF
TRBV27 | CASSFTAEDEQYF
TRBV7-9 | CASRPTGENTEAFF
TRBV29-1 | CSGSSGAVQHF
TRBV7-3 | CASSLQLAGASEQFF
TRBV6-1 | CASSDSPQGWYEQYF
TRBV15 | CATSRDGGQETQYF
TRBV27 | CASSLLSRYGEQYF
TRBV6-5 | CASTGQAETQYF
TRBV9 | CASSLGLGEGEQYF
TRBV6-5 | CASRPHTGTYGYTF
TRBV19 | CASSIGAFSNQPQHF
TRBV7-9 | CASSASGLNTDTQYF
TRBV28 | CASSWEGVEAFF
TRBV15 | CATSRELTTAGNTIYF
TRBV7-3 | CASSLVENTEAFF
TRBV4-3 | CASSPVFGDSSYNEQFF
TRBV7-8 | CASSLGIGAMNTEAFF
TRBV18 | CASSPGQGSINGYTF
TRBV27 | CASRSTRAATYQPQHF
TRBV28 | CASSDPGLGYNEQFF
TRBV7-2 | CASSLVSISTDTQYF
TRBV19 | CASNSGIPYNEQFF
TRBV29-1 | CSVEDSWEAQYF